This T cell receptor (beta chain) is from a study of blood T cells in healthy people across ages. Then a second PCR, running about 6 to 11 cycles, was carried out with a sample-barcoded 5' primer and a J-beta primer mix. TCRdb redid the calling of the 5' RACE reads with MiXCR, one entry per CDR3 protein. The sample includes 790,000 or so distinct CDR3 sequences, 35% to 60% seen only once; the top ten take over 15%. The germline CDR1 and CDR2 sequences are LGHDT and YNNKEL (reference sequence). With 6 bases removed from V and 1 base from J, the gap between germline ends came to 12 bases. This CDR3 region has 14 residues.

The chain is built from TRBV3-1 and TRBJ1-1, with a weak D call TRBD1 (6 bases). Sequences were obtained from blood. This TCR was sampled from a man older than 75 in good health. The CDR3 DNA follows: TGTGCCAGCAGACTACAGGGCCGGAACACTGAAGCTTTCTTT. Translated: CASRLQGRNTEAFF.